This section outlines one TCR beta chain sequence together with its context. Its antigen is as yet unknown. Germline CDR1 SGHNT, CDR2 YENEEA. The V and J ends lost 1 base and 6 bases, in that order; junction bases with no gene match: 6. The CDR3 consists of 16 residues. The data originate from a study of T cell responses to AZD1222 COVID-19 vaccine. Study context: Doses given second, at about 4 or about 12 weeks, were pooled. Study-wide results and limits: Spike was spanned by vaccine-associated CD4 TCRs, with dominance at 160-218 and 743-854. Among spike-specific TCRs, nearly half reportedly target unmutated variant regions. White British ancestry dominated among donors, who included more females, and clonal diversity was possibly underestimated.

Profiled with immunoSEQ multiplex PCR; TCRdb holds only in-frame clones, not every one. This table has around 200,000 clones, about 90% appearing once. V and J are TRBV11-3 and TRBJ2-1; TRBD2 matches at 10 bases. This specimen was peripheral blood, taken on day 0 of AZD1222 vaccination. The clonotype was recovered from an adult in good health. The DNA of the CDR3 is TGTGCCAGCAGCTTAGGGCTAGCGGGAGTGTCCAATGAGCAGTTCTTC. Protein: CASSLGLAGVSNEQFF.